The clone carrying this T cell receptor beta chain occurred a few times. Its specificity is not known. The data are from a study of T cells in localized non-small cell lung cancer. The study's findings and limits: Longer overall survival accompanied higher blood T cell density. It remains possible that heterogeneity exists, since only one tumor region was sequenced. In uninvolved adjacent lung, T cell clonality reached its highest value, exceeding tumor. Within adjacent lung there appeared a median around 57 of the top 100 tumor clones.

Method: immunoSEQ multiplex PCR; TCRdb's copy keeps in-frame clones and lacks some. The table records roughly 26,000 clones, about 85% of them present only once. Looked up from germline, CDR1 is GTSNPN and CDR2 is SVGIG (reference sequence). V lost 3 bases and J 8 bases, leaving 10 bases between the germline ends. This CDR3 spans 11 amino acids. Sequencing was performed on peripheral blood, taken before any cancer treatment. The chain recombines TRBV30 with TRBJ1-2, with D hard to call. This receptor was obtained from a man between 40 and 69 years old with stage III squamous cell lung carcinoma. CDR3 nucleotide sequence: TGTGCCTGGAGCACAAGATGGGGCTACACCTTC. It codes for CAWSTRWGYTF. The full variable domain, completed using reference TRBV30 and TRBJ1-2, is SQTIHQWPATLVQPVGSPLSLECTVEGTSNPNLYWYRQAAGRGLQLLFYSVGIGQISSEVPQNLSASRPQDRQFILSSKKLLLSDSGFYLCAWSTRWGYTFGSGTRLTVV.